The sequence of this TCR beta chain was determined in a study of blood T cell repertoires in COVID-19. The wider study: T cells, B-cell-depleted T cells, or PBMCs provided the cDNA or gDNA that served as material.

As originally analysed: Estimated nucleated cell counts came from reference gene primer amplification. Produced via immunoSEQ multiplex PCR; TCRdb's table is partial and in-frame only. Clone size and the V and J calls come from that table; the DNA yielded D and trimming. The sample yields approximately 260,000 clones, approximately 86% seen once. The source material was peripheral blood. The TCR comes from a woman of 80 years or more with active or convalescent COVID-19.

The CDR3 protein is CASSHRSAKNIQYF. In DNA, the CDR3 is TGTGCCAGCAGCCATCGTTCAGCCAAAAACATTCAGTACTTC. This chain joins TRBV3-1 (or the pseudogene TRBV3-2) and TRBJ2-4; D gene uncertain. CDR1 is LGHDT and CDR2 is YNNKEL in the germline V gene (reference sequence). Between the trimmed V and J ends, which lost 3 bases and 0 bases, there was a span of 6 bases. CDR3 length: 14 residues.